A selection of T cell receptor beta chains follows, all from one sample in a study of blood T cell repertoires in COVID-19. The data were produced by immunoSEQ multiplex PCR, yet TCRdb's version contains in-frame clones alone and is incomplete. Among approximately 210,000 clones, about 88% were seen once, and the ten largest hold about 5%. Sequences were obtained from peripheral blood. The receptors originated from a woman aged 40 to 50 with acute or convalescent COVID-19. CDR3s include the opening cysteine and the closing phenylalanine or tryptophan. The D gene is left open where the match is weak. Rows may omit the clone size; those that give it use once, few, many or a size class.

d_call j_call clone_size v_call cdr3_nt cdr3_aa
. TRBJ1-1 . TRBV10-1 TGCGCCAGCAGTGAGTCGAGGCGCAGTCTGAACAAGGAAGCTTTCTTT CASSESRRSLNKEAFF
. TRBJ1-2 . TRBV29-1 TGCAGCGTCAACTTAGGGGCCAACTATGGCTACACCTTC CSVNLGANYGYTF
TRBD2 TRBJ2-3 . TRBV10-2 TGCGCCAGCAGTAGGACTAGCGGGGGGGCAGATACGCAGTATTTT CASSRTSGGADTQYF
TRBD1 TRBJ1-5 . TRBV30 TGTGCCTGGAGTCGCCAGGGGGATCAGCCCCAGCATTTT CAWSRQGDQPQHF
TRBD1 TRBJ1-1 . TRBV4-1 TGCGCCAGCAGCCAGGACAGGGGGTCGGAAGCTTTCTTT CASSQDRGSEAFF
. TRBJ1-2 . TRBV25-1 TGTGCCAGCAGTTCCAGGGATGGCTACACCTTC CASSSRDGYTF
TRBD1 TRBJ1-1 . TRBV5-1 TGCGCCAGCAGCCAAGGACAGGAGACTGAAGCTTTCTTT CASSQGQETEAFF
. TRBJ1-4 . TRBV23-1 TGCGCCAGCAGTCAGTCCGTAGGCCCCGGCGACAGGATCAATTTTACGCTTGGGTGGAAAGTCCTGTTTTTT CASSQSVGPGDRINFTLGWKVLFF
. TRBJ1-1 . TRBV19 TGTGCCAGTACCCACCCCCGTTCCCGGGACACTGAAGCTTTCTTT CASTHPRSRDTEAFF
. TRBJ1-4 . TRBV25-1 TGTGCCAGCAGTGAAATTGGGCCAGCCTTTACTAATGAAAAACTGTTTTTT CASSEIGPAFTNEKLFF
. TRBJ1-1 . TRBV5-1 TGCGCCAGCAGCTTGGACCGGGGGGCCAACACTGAAGCTTTCTTT CASSLDRGANTEAFF
. TRBJ1-5 . TRBV6-5 TGTGCCATTGCCCAGGGAAACAGGAATCAGCCCCAGCATTTT CAIAQGNRNQPQHF
. TRBJ1-1 few TRBV30 TGTGCCTCTGGGTCCCCCAGGGCGGCTTTCTTT CASGSPRAAFF
. TRBJ2-1 once TRBV11-2 TGTGCCAGCAGCTCAGGCTACAGGAGACACAATGAGCAGTTCTTC CASSSGYRRHNEQFF
. TRBJ1-2 . TRBV6-5 TGTGCCAGCAGCCTCCAGGGTTATGGCTACACCTTC CASSLQGYGYTF
. TRBJ2-6 . TRBV4-2 TGTGCCAGCAGCCAAGTCAGGGGCTCTGGGGCCAACGTCCTGACTTTC CASSQVRGSGANVLTF
. TRBJ1-2 . TRBV5-6 TGTGCCAGCAGCTTGGGCGGAGGCGGCTACACCTTC CASSLGGGGYTF